The present entry profiles one TCR beta chain with its context. Original analysis: Reference gene primer amplification gave nucleated cell count estimates. The method was immunoSEQ multiplex PCR; TCRdb's version includes in-frame clones alone and lacks a portion of them. That table supplies the V and J calls and clone size; D and trimming were determined from the DNA. Here the sample spans under 200,000 clones, approximately 81% being singletons. Seattle researchers signed up patients amid active infection and tracked them longitudinally. This entry is derived from a study of blood T cell repertoires in COVID-19. Whole-study context: Sample material is recorded as cDNA or gDNA derived from T cells, B-cell-depleted T cells, or PBMCs.

V shed 6 bases, J shed 4 bases, and the junction held 7 bases outside the gene matches. Germline V gives CDR1 MNHEY, CDR2 SVGAGI. The CDR3 spans 15 residues. This chain connects TRBV6-5 to TRBJ2-1; 9 bases align to TRBD2. The clonotype comes from a woman in her fifties or sixties with COVID-19, enrolled during active disease. The sequencing sample was made of peripheral blood. The CDR3, as DNA: TGTGCCAGCAGACCACTAGCGGGCGGGTACAATGAGCAGTTCTTC. Amino acids: CASRPLAGGYNEQFF.